The source of this T cell receptor beta chain is a study of cytomegalovirus exposure and HLA in healthy donors. Overall study findings and caveats: More clonal expansion characterized HLA-associated TCR beta chains than equally common others in a later analysis. Roughly 170 TCR beta chains were listed as cytomegalovirus-associated. HLA-A and HLA-B allele assignments for most subjects were reportedly predicted accurately using TCR beta sequences.

This CDR3 is 14 amino acids long. The germline V gene encodes CDR1 SNHLY and CDR2 FYNNEI. V lost 8 bases and J lost 3, with 14 bases in between. 60 Vbeta and 13 Jbeta primers were used in PCR. Source study methods: In a later analysis, about 9.9 million of approximately 80 million unique beta chains occurred in at least two donors. Assay: immunoSEQ multiplex PCR; the TCRdb copy retains only in-frame clones and omits some. D and trimming come from the DNA, and the V and J calls and clone size come from that table. The table lists 200,000 to 250,000 clones, about three quarters of them singletons. Of note for this clone: Its cognate antigen is unknown. Additional DNA sequences in this sample encode the identical CDR3.

This TCR was sampled from a middle-aged man in good health and CMV-seronegative. Specimen: PBMCs. The gene calls are TRBV2 and TRBJ1-5; D not certain. The CDR3 reads CASSGEGINQPQHF. DNA for the CDR3: TGTGCCAGCTCTGGAGAGGGAATCAATCAGCCCCAGCATTTT.